This T cell receptor (beta chain) is drawn from a study of radiation and T cells in renal cell carcinoma. This clone appeared many times. Treatment reported: 15 Gy SBRT to primary tumor, nephrectomy 4 weeks later. The germline V and J ends were trimmed by 0 bases and 4 bases, with 16 bases remaining between them. Germline CDR1 reads ENHRY; CDR2 reads SYGVKD. This CDR3 spans 17 amino acids. Using immunoSEQ multiplex PCR, the repertoire was profiled, and TCRdb retains in-frame clones only, with some absent. The top ten clones hold around 38% of a sample with around 16,000 clones, 50% of them seen once. This clonotype originated in a woman in her fifties or sixties with renal cell carcinoma. This chain links TRBV10-3 with TRBJ2-1, with D unresolved. This sample comprised tumor tissue, obtained from a patient whose treatment included radiotherapy and nephrectomy. The CDR3 region is CAISESRTTKAYNEQFF. Here the CDR3 DNA reads TGTGCCATCAGTGAGTCCAGAACCACCAAGGCGTACAATGAGCAGTTCTTC.